The 9 T cell receptor beta chains below come from one sample, sequenced in a study of blood T cell repertoires in COVID-19 (dated by TCRdb to the early 2020s). Library construction relied on the immunoSEQ multiplex PCR assay. TCRdb took this table from immuneACCESS and kept in-frame rearrangements with V and J called. Such tables lack part of the clones; where checked against another copy, unresolved V genes explain under half of the gap, and the rest is unexplained. The sample records just over 90,000 clones, about 88% of which are singletons. The ten largest clones capture about 17% of the sample. Sequencing was done on a sample of peripheral blood. These TCRs come from a woman aged 80 or over with acute or convalescent COVID-19.

This chain links TRBV4-1 with TRBJ2-7; 13 bases fit TRBD2. The CDR3 loop spans 19 amino acids. The ends lost 0 bases at V and 3 bases at J; junction bases unmatched: 11. The germline gives CDR1 MGHRA, CDR2 YSYEKL. The CDR3 spells CASSQEPPGTSGIRYEQYF. CDR3 bases: TGCGCCAGCAGCCAAGAGCCCCCTGGGACTAGCGGGATCCGCTACGAGCAGTACTTC.

The chain links TRBV14 to TRBJ1-2; perhaps TRBD1 as D (6 bases). CDR1 and CDR2 from the germline V gene are SGHDN and FVKESK. Trimming removed 4 bases at V and 5 bases at J, with 8 bases between. The CDR3 sequence is 12 residues long. Here the CDR3 reads CASSRTGYGYTF. The CDR3 nucleotides are TGTGCCAGCAGCCGCACAGGGTATGGCTACACCTTC.

The V and J genes are TRBV2 and TRBJ2-2, with 11 nucleotides matching TRBD1. Germline CDR1 is SNHLY and CDR2 is FYNNEI. V was clipped by 5 bases and J by 3 bases; unmatched bases: 5. The length of the CDR3 is 16 residues. CDR3 protein: CASSRGTGGYTGELFF. The CDR3 DNA follows: TGTGCCAGCAGTCGTGGGACAGGGGGTTACACCGGGGAGCTGTTTTTT.

The rearrangement joins TRBV24-1 to TRBJ1-5; tentative D call: TRBD1 (6 bases). The CDR3 covers 14 residues. The V gene's germline CDR1 is KGHDR and CDR2 SFDVKD. The V and J ends lost 6 bases and 5 bases respectively, with 13 bases between them. The CDR3 sequence: CATSPGAGDQPQHF. Written as DNA, the CDR3 is TGTGCCACCAGTCCAGGGGCTGGCGATCAGCCCCAGCATTTT.

The gene calls are TRBV6-1 and TRBJ1-4; 9 nucleotides match TRBD1. This CDR3 comprises 16 residues. The V gene's germline CDR1 is MNHNS and CDR2 SASEGT. V trimming: 4 bases; J trimming: 7 bases; junction bases outside the gene matches: 10. The DNA of the CDR3 is TGTGCCAGCAGTGCAAGACCGGGACAGGGACCTGAAAAACTGTTTTTT. It encodes CASSARPGQGPEKLFF.

V usage is TRBV28 and J usage is TRBJ1-4, with D maybe TRBD1 (5 bases). The V and J ends lost 2 bases and 8 bases respectively, with 12 bases between them. The CDR3 sequence is 14 residues long. Germline V gene sequence: CDR1 MDHEN, CDR2 SYDVKM. The chain's CDR3 is CASSLGPEGEKLFF. The CDR3 DNA reads as TGTGCCAGCAGTTTAGGGCCGGAGGGGGAAAAACTGTTTTTT. Together with reference TRBV28 and TRBJ1-4, the CDR3 gives the full variable domain: DVKVTQSSRYLVKRTGEKVFLECVQDMDHENMFWYRQDPGLGLRLIYFSYDVKMKEKGDIPEGYSVSREKKERFSLILESASTNQTSMYLCASSLGPEGEKLFFGSGTQLSVL.

This clone appeared a single time. The genes are TRBV18 and TRBJ1-3; D unresolved. Trimming took 5 bases from V and 4 from J, leaving 21 bases between them. Germline CDR1 KGHSH, CDR2 LQKENI. The CDR3 totals 17 residues. The CDR3 nucleotides are TGTGCCAGCTCATCACTACCTAGCCCTGCGCTCGGAAACACCATATATTTT. It specifies CASSSLPSPALGNTIYF. The full variable domain, completed using reference TRBV18 and TRBJ1-3, is NAGVMQNPRHLVRRRGQEARLRCSPMKGHSHVYWYRQLPEEGLKFMVYLQKENIIDESGMPKERFSAEFPKEGPSILRIQQVVRGDSAAYFCASSSLPSPALGNTIYFGEGSWLTVV.

This chain joins TRBV9 and TRBJ2-3; maybe TRBD1 (5 bases). V shed 0 bases and J shed 1 base, with 6 bases lying between them. Per germline, CDR1 SGDLS and CDR2 YYNGEE. The CDR3 extends over 14 amino acids. In DNA, the CDR3 is TGTGCCAGCAGCGTAGTAGGGGGCACAGATACGCAGTATTTT. It is translated as CASSVVGGTDTQYF.

This chain joins TRBV30 and TRBJ2-3; possibly TRBD2 for D (6 bases). This CDR3 comprises 13 residues. The V and J ends lost 8 bases and 1 base respectively, with 13 bases between them. Germline V gene data show CDR1 as GTSNPN and CDR2 as SVGIG (reference sequence). CDR3 nucleotide sequence: TGTGCCCTTGGGGGGAGTGGCACAGATACGCAGTATTTT. This encodes CALGGSGTDTQYF.